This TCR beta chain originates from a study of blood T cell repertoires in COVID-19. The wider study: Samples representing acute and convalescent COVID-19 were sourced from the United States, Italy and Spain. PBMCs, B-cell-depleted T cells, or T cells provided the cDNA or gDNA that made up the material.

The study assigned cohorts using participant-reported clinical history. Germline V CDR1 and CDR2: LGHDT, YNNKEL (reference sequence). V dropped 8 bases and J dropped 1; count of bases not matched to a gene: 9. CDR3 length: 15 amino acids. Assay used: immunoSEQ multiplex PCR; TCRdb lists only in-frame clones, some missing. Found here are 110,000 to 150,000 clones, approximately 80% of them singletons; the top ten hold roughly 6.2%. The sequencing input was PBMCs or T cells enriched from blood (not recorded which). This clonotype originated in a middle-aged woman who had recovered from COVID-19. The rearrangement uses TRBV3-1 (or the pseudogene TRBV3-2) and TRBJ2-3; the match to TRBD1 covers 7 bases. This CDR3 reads CASSGAGTGTDTQYF. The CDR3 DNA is TGTGCCAGCTCCGGGGCCGGGACAGGCACAGATACGCAGTATTTT.